These 25 T cell receptor beta chains were all obtained from the same sample, sequenced in a study of blood T cell repertoires in COVID-19. The data were produced by immunoSEQ multiplex PCR, yet TCRdb's version contains in-frame clones alone and is incomplete. In the table there are 180,000 or so clones, 80% to 90% of which are singletons. Sequencing input: peripheral blood. The receptors were gathered from a woman older than 75 with acute or convalescent COVID-19.

The CDR3 bases are TGTGCCAGTAGAAAATCCGGGACAGGGACTAACTATGGCTACACCTTC. Protein product: CASRKSGTGTNYGYTF. V is TRBV19 and J is TRBJ1-2; 9 nucleotides match TRBD1. This CDR3 comprises 16 residues. V shed 6 bases and J 0 bases; nucleotides not matched to a gene: 8. The germline CDR1 and CDR2 sequences are LNHDA and SQIVND (reference sequence).

The CDR3 DNA reads TGTGCCAGCCGGGGGGGGACACTTGAAGCTTTCTTT. As protein: CASRGGTLEAFF. The V call is TRBV2, the J call TRBJ1-1; D might be TRBD1 (6 bases). This CDR3 contains 12 residues. V was clipped by 8 bases and J by 7 bases, with 14 bases between them. Germline V gene sequence: CDR1 SNHLY, CDR2 FYNNEI.

This clone was detected only once. V usage is TRBV18 and J usage is TRBJ1-1, with D possibly being TRBD1 (6 bases). CDR1 and CDR2 (germline): KGHSH, LQKENI. Trimming shortened V by 3 bases and J by 3 bases, and 11 bases separated the two germline ends. This CDR3 region has 14 residues. CDR3 DNA: TGTGCCAGCTCACCCCTGGACAGTTACACTGAAGCTTTCTTT. This translates into CASSPLDSYTEAFF.

The chain couples TRBV7-2 to TRBJ2-3, with 9 bases aligning to TRBD2. Germline V CDR1 and CDR2: SGHTA, FQGNSA. The V segment lost 6 bases and the J segment 4 bases; nucleotides outside the gene matches: 8. The CDR3 runs 15 residues. The CDR3 loop is CASRYTSGLADTQYF. CDR3 sequence (DNA): TGTGCCAGCAGATACACTAGCGGGCTGGCAGATACGCAGTATTTT.

This sequence joins TRBV7-9 and TRBJ2-1; TRBD2 agrees at 10 bases. Germline assignment: CDR1 SEHNR and CDR2 FQNEAQ (reference sequence). The CDR3 extends over 17 amino acids. The ends lost 5 bases at V and 9 bases at J; junction bases unmatched: 16. The CDR3 loop reads CASSQEEGASGRIEQFF. Here the CDR3 DNA reads TGTGCCAGCAGCCAGGAGGAGGGGGCTAGCGGGAGAATTGAGCAGTTCTTC.

DNA for the CDR3: TGTGCCAGCAGCCAGCTAGCGGGAGTATGGGGGGAGCAGTACTTC. It specifies CASSQLAGVWGEQYF. The rearrangement uses TRBV4-2 and TRBJ2-7, with 10 bases that match TRBD2. V shed 3 bases and J 7 bases; nucleotides not matched to a gene: 9. Germline values: CDR1 LGHNA, CDR2 YNFKEQ. The CDR3 consists of 15 residues.

The V gene is TRBV29-1, the J gene TRBJ2-5; 8 bases map to TRBD2. V shed 7 bases and J 6 bases; nucleotides not matched to a gene: 13. CDR3 length: 14 residues. The germline gives CDR1 SQVTM, CDR2 ANQGSEA. This CDR3 reads CSAVAGLDVQTQYF. The CDR3 nucleotides are TGCAGCGCAGTTGCGGGACTAGATGTGCAGACCCAGTACTTC.

This clone was picked up a small number of times. The chain carries TRBV25-1 and TRBJ2-2; D possibly corresponds to TRBD2 (6 bases). CDR3 length equals 16 residues. The V end lost 3 bases, the J end lost 4 bases, and 15 bases lay between the germline ends. Germline V gene lookup returns CDR1 MGHDK and CDR2 SYGVNS. The CDR3 loop is CASSDPRLGSTGELFF. The CDR3 coding sequence is TGTGCCAGCAGTGATCCCCGACTAGGCAGCACCGGGGAGCTGTTTTTT.

This clone was counted once. The CDR3 DNA sequence: TGTGCCAGCTCCCCAACGACAGTCACTGAAGCTTTCTTT. As protein: CASSPTTVTEAFF. The V call is TRBV18, the J call TRBJ1-1; perhaps TRBD1 as D (5 bases). V was trimmed by 6 bases and J by 4 bases, leaving 12 bases between them. CDR3 size: 13 residues. CDR1 and CDR2 from the germline V gene are KGHSH and LQKENI.

V usage is TRBV6-2 or TRBV6-3 and J usage is TRBJ1-5; D not certain. Trimming stripped 1 base from V and 4 bases from J, with 8 bases between. The germline V gene has CDR1 MNHEY and CDR2 SVGEGT. The CDR3 has 14 amino acids. The DNA of the CDR3 is TGTGCCAGCAGTTACTTGGAGGAAAATCAGCCCCAGCATTTT. This gives the protein CASSYLEENQPQHF.

The chain's CDR3 is CASRLTGGNQPQHF. As DNA, the CDR3 is TGTGCCAGTAGGTTGACAGGGGGAAATCAGCCCCAGCATTTT. This chain uses TRBV19 with TRBJ1-5; 9 bases are a match to TRBD1. V shed 6 bases, J shed 4 bases, and the junction held 4 bases outside the gene matches. CDR1 LNHDA and CDR2 SQIVND come from the germline V gene (reference sequence). This CDR3 spans 14 amino acids.

This rearrangement joins TRBV3-1 (or the pseudogene TRBV3-2) to TRBJ2-1; TRBD2 agrees at 15 bases. The V gene's germline CDR1 is LGHDT and CDR2 YNNKEL (reference sequence). The ends lost 0 bases at V and 12 bases at J; junction bases unmatched: 6. The length of the CDR3 is 16 residues. The CDR3 DNA sequence: TGTGCCAGCAGCCAAGAATTGGGACTAGCGGGAGGATGGCAGTTCTTC. It codes for CASSQELGLAGGWQFF.

The chain carries TRBV18 and TRBJ2-3, with 7 bases fitting TRBD1. Germline V gene data show CDR1 as KGHSH and CDR2 as LQKENI. The length of the CDR3 is 14 residues. V trimming: 6 bases; J trimming: 1 base; junction bases outside the gene matches: 4. Written as DNA, the CDR3 is TGTGCCAGCTCCCCAACAGGGGGCACAGATACGCAGTATTTT. Its translation: CASSPTGGTDTQYF.

CDR3 bases: TGCGCCAGCAGCCAAAAACCCAGGGATCGAGGCTACACCTTC. Protein sequence: CASSQKPRDRGYTF. The V and J genes are TRBV4-3 and TRBJ1-2, with D perhaps TRBD1 (5 bases). Germline V gene lookup returns CDR1 LGHNA and CDR2 YSLEER. This CDR3 has 14 residues. With 2 bases removed from V and 8 bases from J, the gap between germline ends came to 15 bases.

The gene calls are TRBV15 and TRBJ1-2; a possible D gene is TRBD1 (6 bases). Germline V gene sequence: CDR1 LNHNV, CDR2 YYDKDF (reference sequence). Trimming pared 5 bases from V and 3 bases from J, leaving 19 bases between. CDR3 length: 16 residues. The CDR3 here is CATSEGVAGYDYGYTF. CDR3 coding DNA: TGTGCCACCAGCGAGGGGGTAGCGGGGTACGACTATGGCTACACCTTC. The full variable domain, completed using reference TRBV15 and TRBJ1-2, is DAMVIQNPRYQVTQFGKPVTLSCSQTLNHNVMYWYQQKSSQAPKLLFHYYDKDFNNEADTPDNFQSRRPNTSFCFLDIRSPGLGDTAMYLCATSEGVAGYDYGYTFGSGTRLTVV.

This clone appeared once. V usage is TRBV7-9 and J usage is TRBJ2-1, with 10 bases matching TRBD1. Germline V gene data show CDR1 as SEHNR and CDR2 as FQNEAQ (reference sequence). This CDR3 has 14 residues. With V trimmed by 4 bases and J by 8 bases, 5 bases remained unmatched. CDR3 protein: CASSSDRGRDEQFF. The DNA of the CDR3 is TGTGCCAGCAGCTCCGACAGGGGGCGGGATGAGCAGTTCTTC. Based on the CDR3 plus reference TRBV7-9 and TRBJ2-1, the full variable domain is DTGVSQNPRHKITKRGQNVTFRCDPISEHNRLYWYRQTLGQGPEFLTYFQNEAQLEKSRLLSDRFSAERPKGSFSTLEIQRTEQGDSAMYLCASSSDRGRDEQFFGPGTRLTVL.

V is TRBV7-2 and J is TRBJ1-2; TRBD1 matches 8 bases. Germline loops: CDR1 SGHTA, CDR2 FQGNSA. The CDR3 sequence is 14 residues long. The V segment lost 7 bases and the J segment 4 bases; nucleotides outside the gene matches: 8. The CDR3: CASIPQGDSYGYTF. DNA of the CDR3: TGTGCCAGCATCCCACAGGGGGATAGCTATGGCTACACCTTC.

The J gene is TRBJ2-1, the V gene TRBV11-2; 12 bases are shared with TRBD2. Germline V CDR1 and CDR2: SGHAT, FQNNGV. The CDR3 spans 15 residues. Trimming removed 5 bases from V and 5 bases from J; junction bases left unmatched: 4. The chain's CDR3 is CASSTTSGSNNEQFF. The CDR3, as DNA: TGTGCCAGCAGCACGACTAGCGGGAGTAACAATGAGCAGTTCTTC.

This chain joins TRBV7-2 and TRBJ1-1; D remains ambiguous. The ends were cut back, 0 bases at V and 8 bases at J, with 10 bases in the middle. Per germline, CDR1 SGHTA and CDR2 FQGNSA. The CDR3 consists of 13 residues. The DNA for the CDR3 is TGTGCCAGCAGCTTAGCCGACTCATCCGAAGCTTTCTTT. Translated, it gives CASSLADSSEAFF.

The chain is built from TRBV5-6 and TRBJ1-5; D might be TRBD1 (6 bases). The CDR3 runs 19 residues. Trimming left V 1 base short and J 0 bases short, with 20 bases between. Per germline, CDR1 SGHDT and CDR2 YYEEEE. The CDR3, as DNA: TGTGCCAGCAGCTTGTTCTGGGAGGGAGGGGGATATAGCAATCAGCCCCAGCATTTT. Residues: CASSLFWEGGGYSNQPQHF.

V is TRBV28 and J is TRBJ1-2; D is undetermined. Trimming stripped 1 base from V and 8 bases from J, with 11 bases between. This CDR3 is 13 amino acids long. The germline V gene encodes CDR1 MDHEN and CDR2 SYDVKM. CDR3 region: CASSLSSSGGYTF. CDR3 coding DNA: TGTGCCAGCAGTTTATCTAGCTCGGGAGGCTACACCTTC.

The chain couples TRBV12-5 to TRBJ1-4; perhaps TRBD1 as D (5 bases). The CDR3 runs 20 residues. V lost 1 base to trimming and J lost 4 bases, with 25 bases between them. CDR1 and CDR2 (germline): LGHNT, FRNRAP. The CDR3 reads CASGLAHKRDHLPLNEKLFF. CDR3 in DNA: TGTGCTAGTGGTTTGGCTCACAAGCGGGACCACCTGCCACTTAATGAAAAACTGTTTTTT.

The chain has TRBV9 and TRBJ2-2; D possibly corresponds to TRBD2 (7 bases). The V end lost 0 bases, the J end lost 3 bases, and 12 bases lay between the germline ends. CDR3 length: 16 residues. Germline loops: CDR1 SGDLS, CDR2 YYNGEE. CDR3 region: CASSVARGAYTGELFF. CDR3 DNA: TGTGCCAGCAGCGTAGCTCGGGGGGCGTACACCGGGGAGCTGTTTTTT.

The CDR3 spells CASSPTTGRGNSPLHF. As DNA, the CDR3 is TGTGCCAGCAGCCCCACTACGGGGAGAGGAAATTCACCCCTCCACTTT. The chain combines TRBV7-2 with TRBJ1-6, with D unclear. Germline V gives CDR1 SGHTA, CDR2 FQGNSA. This CDR3 is 16 amino acids long. Trimming took off 5 bases at V and 7 bases at J, with 18 bases between the two ends.

This clone was counted a few times. A read error may produce the germline difference seen at one junction end. This chain connects TRBV16 to TRBJ2-7; D is possibly TRBD1 (5 bases). The CDR3 is 15 residues long. CDR1 and CDR2 (germline): KGHSY, FQNENV. The CDR3 DNA sequence: TGTGCCAGCAGCCAATCCAATCGAAATAGGTGGACACTTCACTTC. Protein sequence: CASSQSNRNRWTLHF.